This T cell receptor beta chain was captured by sequencing in a study of blood T cells in healthy people across ages. Sample-barcoded 5' priming and a J-beta primer mix drove a second PCR of roughly 7 to 11 cycles. Each of the cDNA molecules was tagged by a template-switch adaptor with 12 random nucleotides. Via MiXCR, TCRdb re-called the 5' RACE reads, giving one row per CDR3 protein. The sample records hundreds of thousands of distinct CDR3 sequences, around 45% being singletons. The CDR3 has 15 amino acids. Germline CDR1 is SEHNR and CDR2 is FQNEAQ (reference sequence). This clonotype was seen just once.

Sequenced sample: blood. The origin of this receptor is a woman between 55 and 75 years old in good health. The chain couples TRBV7-9 to TRBJ2-7; 8 nucleotides align to TRBD1. The DNA end is more similar to TRBJ2-5, so the J call may be wrong. The CDR3 here is CASSLPGQGGETQYF. The DNA of the CDR3 is TGTGCCAGCAGCTTACCCGGACAGGGCGGAGAGACCCAGTACTTC.